These 25 T cell receptor beta chains originate from one sample sequenced in a study of shared clonotypes between healthy human individuals. The naive CD8 population came from CD45RO-negative cells selected for CCR7, without terminally differentiated effector memory CD45RA+ cells. The protocol was immunoSEQ multiplex PCR, while the TCRdb copy is restricted to in-frame clones and leaves out a portion. The table shows some 2.1 million clones, with roughly 95% occurring only once. The sequenced material came from naive CD8+ T cells from PBMCs. These receptors all stem from a man aged 18 to 29 in good health. Some clones in this sample may be carry-over from other donors' samples.

This clone was recorded once. CDR3 nucleotides: TGTGCCAGCAGCGGACTCAGCCCTCCGGACGAGCAGTACTTC. Translation gives CASSGLSPPDEQYF. The V and J genes are TRBV11-2 and TRBJ2-7; D is perhaps TRBD2 (5 bases). Germline CDR1 SGHAT, CDR2 FQNNGV. The germline V and J ends were trimmed by 5 bases and 5 bases, with 16 bases remaining between them. The CDR3 length is 14 residues.

This clone was detected only once. The V gene is TRBV25-1, the J gene TRBJ1-5; no clear D. Per the germline V gene, CDR1 is MGHDK and CDR2 is SYGVNS. V lost 10 bases, J lost 4 bases, and 14 bases lay in between. There are 13 residues in the CDR3. The CDR3 nucleotides are TGTGCCACGTCCGGGGATGGGAATCAGCCCCAGCATTTT. Translated, it gives CATSGDGNQPQHF.

This sequence joins TRBV27 and TRBJ2-1; unclear D gene. Germline loops: CDR1 MNHEY, CDR2 SMNVEV (reference sequence). Trimming took 3 bases from V and 10 from J, leaving 10 bases between them. CDR3 length: 12 amino acids. CDR3 sequence: CASSFLDSEQFF. The CDR3 nucleotides read TGTGCCAGCAGTTTTTTAGATAGCGAGCAGTTCTTC.

As to this clone: This sample includes further DNA sequences coding for the same CDR3. The chain uses TRBV4-1 and TRBJ1-1; D not resolved. Germline V gene sequence: CDR1 MGHRA, CDR2 YSYEKL. The V end lost 1 base, the J end lost 4 bases, and 7 bases lay between the germline ends. CDR3 length: 13 residues. In nucleotides, the CDR3 is TGCGCCAGCAGCCAAGTCGGCGGCACTGAAGCTTTCTTT. Translated, it gives CASSQVGGTEAFF.

This chain joins TRBV15 and TRBJ1-1; 7 bases are shared with TRBD1. Unmatched junction bases numbered 10, after V lost 1 base and J lost 5 bases. CDR3 length: 16 amino acids. Germline V lookup: CDR1 LNHNV, CDR2 YYDKDF (reference sequence). DNA for the CDR3: TGTGCCACCAGCAGAGCGAGGAAGGGGGCGAGGACTGAAGCTTTCTTT. Translation gives CATSRARKGARTEAFF.

The chain recombines TRBV27 with TRBJ1-5; D ambiguous. The V gene lost 5 bases and the J gene lost 13 bases, with 18 bases spanning the gap. This CDR3 has 13 amino acids. Germline V gene sequence: CDR1 MNHEY, CDR2 SMNVEV (reference sequence). The chain's CDR3 is CASSPKPPGLQHF. The CDR3 nucleotides are TGTGCCAGCAGTCCAAAACCCCCGGGGTTGCAGCATTTT.

V and J are TRBV5-6 and TRBJ2-7; D unclear. Germline V gives CDR1 SGHDT, CDR2 YYEEEE. This CDR3 has 12 amino acids. V lost 2 bases, J lost 7 bases, and 10 bases lay in between. The CDR3 spells CASSFRSSEQYF. The CDR3 DNA reads as TGTGCCAGCAGCTTCCGGAGCAGTGAGCAGTACTTC.

CDR3 sequence: CSVHPIDASGQETQYF. The CDR3 DNA reads as TGCAGCGTCCACCCGATTGACGCTAGCGGTCAAGAGACCCAGTACTTC. The gene calls are TRBV29-1 and TRBJ2-5, with 7 bases fitting TRBD2. V trimming: 6 bases; J trimming: 2 bases; junction bases outside the gene matches: 15. The CDR3 extends over 16 amino acids. Germline V gene data show CDR1 as SQVTM and CDR2 as ANQGSEA.

V gene TRBV27 combines with J gene TRBJ2-2; D is unresolved. The CDR3 is made up of 13 amino acids. The germline V and J ends were trimmed by 4 bases and 4 bases, with 7 bases remaining between them. Germline CDR1 is MNHEY and CDR2 is SMNVEV (reference sequence). The CDR3 here is CASSYLGTGELFF. The CDR3 DNA reads TGTGCCAGCAGTTACCTCGGCACCGGGGAGCTGTTTTTT.

The chain joins TRBV6-5 to TRBJ2-2; D is ambiguous. Germline CDR1 and CDR2: MNHEY and SVGAGI. CDR3 length: 15 residues. Deletions cut 0 bases from V and 5 bases from J, with 10 bases between. CDR3 in amino acids: CASSYSDLVTGELFF. As DNA, the CDR3 is TGTGCCAGCAGTTACTCAGACCTAGTTACCGGGGAGCTGTTTTTT.

The V gene is TRBV30, the J gene TRBJ2-1, with D possibly being TRBD1 (5 bases). Between the trimmed V and J ends, which lost 6 bases and 6 bases, there was a span of 9 bases. The CDR3 runs 11 residues. Germline CDR1 is GTSNPN and CDR2 is SVGIG (reference sequence). The CDR3 sequence: CACLRGNEQFF. Written as DNA, the CDR3 is TGTGCCTGTCTAAGGGGCAATGAGCAGTTCTTC.

The chain couples TRBV4-2 to TRBJ1-1, with D perhaps matching TRBD1 (5 bases). The CDR3 covers 16 residues. CDR1 and CDR2 (germline): LGHNA, YNFKEQ. Trimming cost V 0 bases and J 3 bases, with 14 bases left between them. Here the CDR3 reads CASSQDWQGEDTEAFF. The CDR3 nucleotides are TGTGCCAGCAGCCAAGATTGGCAGGGTGAAGACACTGAAGCTTTCTTT.

The V call is TRBV10-3, the J call TRBJ1-4, with 7 bases aligning to TRBD1. This CDR3 contains 15 residues. Germline V lookup: CDR1 ENHRY, CDR2 SYGVKD. V lost 0 bases, J lost 7 bases, and 5 bases stayed unmatched. The CDR3 protein is CAISESDRAGEKLFF. The CDR3, as DNA: TGTGCCATCAGTGAGTCTGACAGGGCGGGTGAAAAACTGTTTTTT.

The genes are TRBV29-1 and TRBJ2-7; D unresolved. CDR3 size: 13 residues. Trimming left V 2 bases short and J 4 bases short, with 12 bases between. Germline values: CDR1 SQVTM, CDR2 ANQGSEA. This CDR3 is CSVESAAPYEQYF. As DNA, the CDR3 is TGCAGCGTTGAAAGTGCGGCTCCTTACGAGCAGTACTTC.

The CDR3 DNA is TGTGCCAGCACCAGGACACTCGAAGCTTTCTTT. Protein sequence: CASTRTLEAFF. V and J are TRBV6-5 and TRBJ1-1; a possible D gene is TRBD1 (5 bases). Trimming stripped 7 bases from V and 8 bases from J, with 11 bases between. Germline V lookup: CDR1 MNHEY, CDR2 SVGAGI. This CDR3 spans 11 amino acids.

The rearrangement uses TRBV7-9 and TRBJ2-5, with D perhaps given as TRBD1 or TRBD2 (5 bases each). The tail of the sequence fits TRBJ2-7 better, so the J call may be wrong. This CDR3 spans 13 amino acids. CDR1 is SEHNR and CDR2 is FQNEAQ in the germline V gene (reference sequence). CDR3 region: CASMGRGPYEQYF. DNA for the CDR3: TGTGCCAGCATGGGCCGGGGACCCTACGAGCAGTACTTC.

The chain joins TRBV27 to TRBJ2-3, with D hard to call. This CDR3 has 15 amino acids. With 6 bases removed from V and 0 bases from J, the gap between germline ends came to 13 bases. Looked up from germline, CDR1 is MNHEY and CDR2 is SMNVEV (reference sequence). The CDR3 spells CASRPDAVSTDTQYF. CDR3 coding DNA: TGTGCCAGCAGACCGGACGCTGTAAGCACAGATACGCAGTATTTT.

The chain carries TRBV4-1 and TRBJ2-7; D call uncertain. This CDR3 is 14 amino acids long. Trimming stripped 3 bases from V and 4 bases from J, with 13 bases between. The V gene's germline CDR1 is MGHRA and CDR2 YSYEKL. CDR3 in amino acids: CASSQRSLEYEQYF. CDR3 bases: TGCGCCAGCAGCCAGAGAAGTTTAGAGTACGAGCAGTACTTC.

J is TRBJ2-1 and V is TRBV10-3, with 12 nucleotides matching TRBD2. Per germline, CDR1 ENHRY and CDR2 SYGVKD. V lost 8 bases, J lost 8 bases, and 13 bases stayed unmatched. The CDR3 runs 16 residues. CDR3: CAIHESPSGREDEQFF. The CDR3 bases are TGTGCCATCCACGAGTCCCCTAGCGGGAGGGAGGATGAGCAGTTCTTC.

The rearrangement joins TRBV30 to TRBJ1-1; D ambiguous. Germline loops: CDR1 GTSNPN, CDR2 SVGIG (reference sequence). The V end was cut by 0 bases, the J end by 1 base, with 18 bases between. The CDR3 consists of 17 residues. The CDR3 protein is CAWSVVPLGRKNTEAFF. CDR3 DNA sequence: TGTGCCTGGAGTGTAGTTCCCCTAGGTCGGAAGAACACTGAAGCTTTCTTT.

The chain uses TRBV4-3 and TRBJ2-5; TRBD2 might be the D (6 bases). This CDR3 is 16 amino acids long. Germline-derived CDR1 and CDR2 are LGHNA and YSLEER. Trimming shortened V by 1 base and J by 5 bases, and 17 bases separated the two germline ends. CDR3 sequence (DNA): TGCGCCAGCAGCCAAGTTCTCGGACGTGGGGGGGAGACCCAGTACTTC. Its translation is CASSQVLGRGGETQYF.

The chain is built from TRBV4-1 and TRBJ2-3, with TRBD2 as a possible D gene (6 bases). Trimming pared 5 bases from V and 2 bases from J, leaving 14 bases between. Germline values: CDR1 MGHRA, CDR2 YSYEKL. The CDR3 sequence is 15 residues long. The CDR3 nucleotides read TGCGCCAGCAGCACACTGGGACTCTACACAGATACGCAGTATTTT. As protein: CASSTLGLYTDTQYF.

The V and J genes are TRBV6-6 and TRBJ1-5; D call uncertain. This CDR3 has 14 amino acids. The germline V gene encodes CDR1 MNHNY and CDR2 SVGAGI (reference sequence). Trimming removed 2 bases from V and 3 bases from J, with 8 bases in between. The CDR3 reads CASSYKDYNQPQHF. As DNA, the CDR3 is TGTGCCAGCAGTTACAAAGATTACAATCAGCCCCAGCATTTT.

The chain uses TRBV19 and TRBJ1-5; D might be TRBD1 (6 bases). This CDR3 has 15 amino acids. Per the germline V gene, CDR1 is LNHDA and CDR2 is SQIVND (reference sequence). V was pared by 7 bases and J by 1 base, with 14 bases between. The CDR3 bases are TGTGCCAGTAAGGACCTAGGGGGGAGCAATCAGCCCCAGCATTTT. This encodes CASKDLGGSNQPQHF.

CDR3 protein: CASSPRTGQAKNIQYF. CDR3 DNA: TGTGCCAGCAGTCCCAGGACAGGCCAAGCCAAAAACATTCAGTACTTC. This sequence joins TRBV28 and TRBJ2-4; TRBD1 matches 7 bases. Germline CDR1 and CDR2: MDHEN and SYDVKM. V shed 5 bases and J 0 bases; nucleotides not matched to a gene: 7. CDR3 size: 16 residues.